The next 20 T cell receptor beta chains were all read from a single sample in a study. Via MiXCR, TCRdb re-called the RT-PCR reads, giving one row per CDR3 protein. The repertoire holds approximately 720,000 distinct CDR3 sequences, with 12% to 15% as singletons. The specimen sequenced was memory CD4+ T cells from blood. Receptor source: a female donor in good health, serving as a healthy control.

This clonotype was seen repeatedly, ten times or more. The rearrangement links TRBV15 to TRBJ2-5, with 8 nucleotides matching TRBD2. The V and J ends lost 0 bases and 0 bases, in that order; junction bases with no gene match: 3. The CDR3 is made up of 16 amino acids. Germline loops: CDR1 LNHNV, CDR2 YYDKDF (reference sequence). CDR3 protein: CATSRDLSGDQETQYF. The CDR3 DNA is TGTGCCACCAGCAGAGATCTTAGCGGGGACCAAGAGACCCAGTACTTC.

This chain uses TRBV6-1 with TRBJ2-1, with 8 bases fitting TRBD1. Germline V gene sequence: CDR1 MNHNS, CDR2 SASEGT. J lost 6 bases, V lost 7 bases, and 5 bases had no gene match. There are 13 residues in the CDR3. DNA for the CDR3: TGTGCCAGCACCAAGGACAGGGTCAATGAGCAGTTCTTC. Translated, it gives CASTKDRVNEQFF.

This chain joins TRBV29-1 and TRBJ2-1, with 11 bases aligning to TRBD2. The ends lost 4 bases at V and 14 bases at J; junction bases unmatched: 19. The length of the CDR3 is 16 residues. Germline V CDR1 and CDR2: SQVTM, ANQGSEA. DNA of the CDR3: TGCAGCGTTGGGCACCCGGGGGATATAGCGGGAGGGCTAAAGTTCTTC. Its protein product is CSVGHPGDIAGGLKFF.

The chain carries TRBV29-1 and TRBJ2-3; 14 nucleotides line up with TRBD2. This CDR3 is 15 amino acids long. Germline V gene lookup returns CDR1 SQVTM and CDR2 ANQGSEA. After removal of 6 bases from V and 6 bases from J, the junction contained 8 bases not matched to a gene. The CDR3 spells CSVGTSGRAGDTQYF. CDR3 sequence (DNA): TGCAGCGTAGGGACTAGCGGGAGAGCGGGGGATACGCAGTATTTT.

This clonotype was picked up a small number of times. The CDR3 loop reads CSATKRTGYSNQPQHF. DNA for the CDR3: TGCAGTGCTACTAAAAGGACAGGGTATAGCAATCAGCCCCAGCATTTT. This chain links TRBV20-1 with TRBJ1-5, with TRBD1 matching over 8 bases. V gave up 4 bases and J gave up 0 bases; unmatched junction bases: 8. CDR1 DFQATT and CDR2 SNEGSKA come from the germline V gene (reference sequence). The CDR3 is made up of 16 amino acids.

This clonotype was recorded at least ten times. V gene TRBV6-5 combines with J gene TRBJ2-5; 7 bases are shared with TRBD1. Trimming took 0 bases from V and 4 from J; bases not matched to a gene: 2. The CDR3 runs 14 residues. Germline loops: CDR1 MNHEY, CDR2 SVGAGI. CDR3 DNA sequence: TGTGCCAGCAGTTACTCGAACAGGGGAGAGACCCAGTACTTC. Protein sequence: CASSYSNRGETQYF.

In this sample, this clonotype turned up many times. The rearrangement links TRBV20-1 to TRBJ1-5; D might be TRBD1 (5 bases). The CDR3 is made up of 12 amino acids. CDR1 and CDR2 from the germline V gene are DFQATT and SNEGSKA (reference sequence). V was clipped by 1 base and J by 9 bases, with 10 bases between them. CDR3 sequence reads: CSARVGQGPQHF. DNA for the CDR3: TGCAGTGCTAGAGTGGGGCAGGGGCCCCAGCATTTT.

This clonotype occurred many times. The V call is TRBV7-9, the J call TRBJ2-1; 9 bases match TRBD1. The CDR3 is 15 amino acids. The germline V gene encodes CDR1 SEHNR and CDR2 FQNEAQ (reference sequence). J lost 2 bases, V lost 7 bases, and 6 bases had no gene match. The CDR3 spells CASTRDRGAYNEQFF. Here the CDR3 DNA reads TGTGCCAGCACCCGTGACAGGGGGGCCTACAATGAGCAGTTCTTC. Together with reference TRBV7-9 and TRBJ2-1, the CDR3 gives the full variable domain: DTGVSQNPRHKITKRGQNVTFRCDPISEHNRLYWYRQTLGQGPEFLTYFQNEAQLEKSRLLSDRFSAERPKGSFSTLEIQRTEQGDSAMYLCASTRDRGAYNEQFFGPGTRLTVL.

The chain uses TRBV9 and TRBJ2-3; weak D call: TRBD2 (5 bases). V was shortened by 5 bases and J by 7 bases, with 11 bases between the two germline ends. CDR1 and CDR2 from the germline V gene are SGDLS and YYNGEE. The CDR3 is 12 residues long. The CDR3: CASRGDTNTQYF. The CDR3 bases are TGTGCCAGCAGGGGAGACACCAATACGCAGTATTTT.

This clonotype was detected only a few times. The chain combines TRBV20-1 with TRBJ2-7; D unresolved. Germline V CDR1 and CDR2: DFQATT, SNEGSKA (reference sequence). Trimming pared 0 bases from V and 4 bases from J, leaving 7 bases between. This CDR3 has 12 residues. The DNA for the CDR3 is TGCAGTGCTAGAGACTTTGAATACGAGCAGTACTTC. Its translation is CSARDFEYEQYF.

This clonotype was detected ten times or more. This chain links TRBV12-3 or TRBV12-4 with TRBJ2-7; TRBD1 might be the D (5 bases). CDR3 length equals 13 residues. V was trimmed by 6 bases and J by 6 bases, leaving 15 bases between them. In nucleotides, the CDR3 is TGTGCCAGCAGCCTCAGCGAAGGGGTCGAGCAGTACTTC. Translation gives CASSLSEGVEQYF.

The chain couples TRBV24-1 to TRBJ2-7; D possibly corresponds to TRBD1 (6 bases). The ends were cut back, 4 bases at V and 5 bases at J, with 17 bases in the middle. This CDR3 is built from 15 residues. Germline V lookup: CDR1 KGHDR, CDR2 SFDVKD. The CDR3 loop reads CATSEVQGWTNEQYF. The CDR3 DNA follows: TGTGCCACCAGTGAGGTACAGGGATGGACCAACGAGCAGTACTTC.

This clonotype occurred many times. Here the CDR3 DNA reads TGCGCCAGCAGCCCAACTAGCGCCACCGGGGAGCTGTTTTTT. It codes for CASSPTSATGELFF. The V gene is TRBV5-1, the J gene TRBJ2-2; 7 bases map to TRBD2. With 4 bases clipped from V and 4 bases from J, the junction kept 4 bases outside the gene matches. Germline CDR1 reads SGHRS; CDR2 reads YFSETQ. This CDR3 comprises 14 residues.

The sample holds a few counts of this clonotype. This may arise from a read error, as a much more abundant clone is one base away. This rearrangement joins TRBV30 to TRBJ2-5, with D unclear. Between the trimmed V and J ends, which lost 0 bases and 5 bases, there was a span of 4 bases. Per the germline V gene, CDR1 is GTSNPN and CDR2 is SVGIG (reference sequence). The CDR3 is 11 residues long. DNA for the CDR3: TGTGCCTGGAGTGTAGCGGAGACCCAGTACTTC. It translates to CAWSVAETQYF.

This rearrangement joins TRBV5-1 to TRBJ1-1, with a tentative D call TRBD1 (6 bases). The germline V gene encodes CDR1 SGHRS and CDR2 YFSETQ. Trimming took off 3 bases at V and 3 bases at J, with 15 bases between the two ends. This CDR3 comprises 15 residues. CDR3 in amino acids: CASSSRGGGHTEAFF. The CDR3, as DNA: TGCGCCAGCAGCTCTAGAGGAGGGGGGCACACTGAAGCTTTCTTT.

The chain couples TRBV6-5 to TRBJ2-3; perhaps D is TRBD1 or TRBD2 (7 bases each). This CDR3 is built from 14 residues. The V gene lost 5 bases and the J gene lost 10 bases, with 19 bases spanning the gap. Germline CDR1 and CDR2: MNHEY and SVGAGI. The CDR3 DNA reads as TGTGCCAGCAGTACTAACGACAGGGAGGGATCGCAGTATTTT. This sequence encodes CASSTNDREGSQYF.

This clonotype was observed a few times. The chain combines TRBV9 with TRBJ2-7; D is unresolved. CDR1 is SGDLS and CDR2 is YYNGEE in the germline V gene. CDR3 length equals 11 residues. Trimming stripped 0 bases from V and 5 bases from J, with 3 bases between. CDR3 nucleotides: TGTGCCAGCAGCGTAGGTGACGAGCAGTACTTC. Residues: CASSVGDEQYF. The variable domain in full, completed from reference TRBV9 and TRBJ2-7, reads DSGVTQTPKHLITATGQRVTLRCSPRSGDLSVYWYQQSLDQGLQFLIQYYNGEERAKGNILERFSAQQFPDLHSELNLSSLELGDSALYFCASSVGDEQYFGPGTRLTVT.

J is TRBJ2-1 and V is TRBV20-1, with TRBD2 identical over 8 bases. This CDR3 has 16 amino acids. Germline V lookup: CDR1 DFQATT, CDR2 SNEGSKA (reference sequence). With V trimmed by 0 bases and J by 6 bases, 10 bases remained unmatched. Here the CDR3 reads CSARDRGGQVSNEQFF. The CDR3 nucleotides are TGCAGTGCTAGAGATCGGGGGGGCCAGGTCAGCAATGAGCAGTTCTTC.

The J gene is TRBJ2-3, the V gene TRBV10-3; TRBD2 matches 10 bases. Germline values: CDR1 ENHRY, CDR2 SYGVKD. V shed 8 bases and J 0 bases; nucleotides not matched to a gene: 8. The CDR3 is 16 amino acids. CDR3 loop: CAISGGLADSTDTQYF. Written as DNA, the CDR3 is TGTGCCATCTCCGGAGGACTAGCGGATAGCACAGATACGCAGTATTTT.

The gene calls are TRBV20-1 and TRBJ1-2; D gene unclear. The CDR3 consists of 15 residues. Trimming removed 6 bases at V and 8 bases at J, with 25 bases between. From germline, CDR1 is DFQATT and CDR2 SNEGSKA (reference sequence). The CDR3: CSARPTSRVREGYTF. The CDR3 nucleotides are TGCAGTGCCCGGCCGACCTCTAGGGTTCGGGAGGGCTACACCTTC.